What follows are 17 T cell receptor beta chains derived from one specimen sequenced in a study of T cells after yellow fever vaccination. In TCRdb, the 5' RACE reads were re-called with MiXCR into one record per CDR3 protein. The data hold around 65,000 distinct CDR3 sequences, with under 6.5% observed a single time. Sample: CD4+ T cells sorted from PBMCs, taken more than 13 days after the first yellow fever vaccination. These receptors all stem from a man younger than 30 who received the YFV17D yellow fever vaccine.

This clonotype was detected ten times or more. The chain joins TRBV12-3 or TRBV12-4 to TRBJ1-1; D unresolved. The CDR3 is made up of 14 amino acids. The V end lost 4 bases, the J end lost 0 bases, and 9 bases lay between the germline ends. CDR3 sequence reads: CASSSAVMNTEAFF. The CDR3 DNA sequence: TGTGCCAGCAGTTCCGCGGTCATGAACACTGAAGCTTTCTTT.

This clonotype was detected ten times or more. J is TRBJ2-1 and V is TRBV3-1, with 8 bases lining up with TRBD2. Germline CDR1 reads LGHDT; CDR2 reads YNNKEL (reference sequence). V lost 0 bases, J lost 5 bases, and 9 bases stayed unmatched. This CDR3 region has 17 residues. The CDR3 is CASSQDRRRGGNNEQFF. CDR3 DNA sequence: TGTGCCAGCAGCCAAGATCGCAGACGGGGGGGGAACAATGAGCAGTTCTTC.

This clonotype was recorded at least ten times. The rearrangement links TRBV15 to TRBJ1-1, with 7 nucleotides matching TRBD1. With V trimmed by 4 bases and J by 0 bases, 8 bases remained unmatched. The germline V gene encodes CDR1 LNHNV and CDR2 YYDKDF (reference sequence). The CDR3 covers 16 residues. The CDR3 sequence: CATSTPGQRMNTEAFF. CDR3 bases: TGTGCCACCAGCACCCCGGGACAGAGGATGAACACTGAAGCTTTCTTT.

The CDR3 DNA reads as TGCGCCAGCGGGCTCGGAGGGATCTCCGGGGAGCTGTTTTTT. Amino acids: CASGLGGISGELFF. The rearrangement uses TRBV4-1 and TRBJ2-2, with a tentative D call TRBD2 (6 bases). Germline V CDR1 and CDR2: MGHRA, YSYEKL. The CDR3 covers 14 residues. Trimming left V 8 bases short and J 6 bases short, with 16 bases between.

About this clonotype itself: This may stem from a read error, because a much larger clone lies one nucleotide away. The rearrangement uses TRBV24-1 and TRBJ2-7; D gene unclear. This CDR3 has 9 residues. V was pared by 7 bases and J by 8 bases, with 5 bases between. The germline V gene has CDR1 KGHDR and CDR2 SFDVKD. CDR3 bases: TGTGCCACCAGAGACAAGCAGTACTTC. Protein sequence: CATRDKQYF.

This clonotype was observed many times. This rearrangement joins TRBV7-2 to TRBJ2-3, with 10 bases aligning to TRBD2. J gave up 5 bases and V 2 bases, and 7 bases lay outside the gene matches. CDR3 size: 16 residues. Per germline, CDR1 SGHTA and CDR2 FQGNSA. CDR3 sequence reads: CASSLSSGGARDTQYF. The DNA of the CDR3 is TGTGCCAGCAGCTTATCCAGCGGGGGGGCGAGAGATACGCAGTATTTT.

This clonotype appeared many times. This rearrangement joins TRBV7-6 to TRBJ1-5; no reliable D call. CDR3 length: 15 amino acids. The germline V gene encodes CDR1 SGHVS and CDR2 FNYEAQ. Deletions cut 4 bases from V and 6 bases from J, with 16 bases between. The CDR3 sequence: CASSSASDGSQPQHF. CDR3 coding DNA: TGTGCCAGCAGCTCAGCTTCGGATGGAAGTCAGCCCCAGCATTTT. Drawing the rest from reference TRBV7-6 and TRBJ1-5, the complete variable domain is GAGVSQSPRYKVTKRGQDVALRCDPISGHVSLYWYRQALGQGPEFLTYFNYEAQQDKSGLPNDRFSAERPEGSISTLTIQRTEQRDSAMYRCASSSASDGSQPQHFGDGTRLSIL.

At least ten counts were recorded for this clonotype. The chain links TRBV4-3 to TRBJ2-3; D perhaps matches TRBD2 (6 bases). The CDR3 has 15 amino acids. V lost 1 base to trimming and J lost 2 bases, with 10 bases between them. Germline V gives CDR1 LGHNA, CDR2 YSLEER. CDR3 coding DNA: TGCGCCAGCAGCCAAGCTCGGGGGTACACAGATACGCAGTATTTT. Its protein product is CASSQARGYTDTQYF.

In its sample, this clonotype was seen many times. This chain links TRBV5-1 with TRBJ2-7; possibly TRBD1 for D (5 bases). Germline V gene sequence: CDR1 SGHRS, CDR2 YFSETQ. Trimming removed 10 bases from V and 5 bases from J, with 25 bases in between. This CDR3 has 15 residues. The CDR3 DNA sequence: TGCGCCTCCTCGCCTTCTGCCAGGGTAGGCGACGAGCAGTACTTC. This encodes CASSPSARVGDEQYF.

Many counts were recorded for this clonotype. This chain joins TRBV19 and TRBJ1-4; D gene ambiguous. The V end lost 7 bases, the J end lost 2 bases, and 20 bases lay between the germline ends. The CDR3 is made up of 17 amino acids. Germline values: CDR1 LNHDA, CDR2 SQIVND (reference sequence). CDR3 sequence reads: CASNVQIAFRTNEKLFF. CDR3 DNA sequence: TGTGCCAGTAACGTACAGATCGCGTTTCGTACTAATGAAAAACTGTTTTTT.

In this sample, this clonotype turned up many times. J is TRBJ2-5 and V is TRBV3-1; D not certain. V was shortened by 3 bases and J by 2 bases, with 7 bases between the two germline ends. The CDR3 consists of 13 residues. The germline V gene has CDR1 LGHDT and CDR2 YNNKEL (reference sequence). In nucleotides, the CDR3 is TGTGCCAGCAGCCAGGGTATTCAAGAGACCCAGTACTTC. The encoded protein is CASSQGIQETQYF.

This clonotype was counted ten times or more. The chain is built from TRBV5-1 and TRBJ2-5; D not certain. V lost 1 base to trimming and J lost 2 bases, with 15 bases between them. The CDR3 covers 16 residues. Per germline, CDR1 SGHRS and CDR2 YFSETQ. CDR3 coding DNA: TGCGCCAGCAGCTTGTCGCAGCCTCAAACTCAAGAGACCCAGTACTTC. It encodes CASSLSQPQTQETQYF.

This chain links TRBV5-1 with TRBJ2-1; TRBD1 matches 9 bases. Looked up from germline, CDR1 is SGHRS and CDR2 is YFSETQ. The length of the CDR3 is 14 residues. V lost 2 bases and J lost 12; bases outside the gene matches: 9. In DNA form, the CDR3 reads TGCGCCAGCAGCTTCTGGACAGGGGCCCGTGTGCAGTTCTTC. Amino acid sequence: CASSFWTGARVQFF.

This clonotype was seen ten or more times. The chain couples TRBV7-9 to TRBJ1-5; D possibly corresponds to TRBD1 (5 bases). In germline, CDR1 is SEHNR, CDR2 FQNEAQ (reference sequence). There are 13 residues in the CDR3. V lost 2 bases and J lost 7, with 9 bases in between. The chain's CDR3 is CASSLPGNQPQHF. DNA for the CDR3: TGTGCCAGCAGCTTACCAGGGAACCAGCCCCAGCATTTT.

This clonotype was counted many times. The chain couples TRBV5-6 to TRBJ1-2, with D hard to call. The CDR3 sequence is 14 residues long. Germline V gives CDR1 SGHDT, CDR2 YYEEEE. Trimming shortened V by 0 bases and J by 4 bases, and 10 bases separated the two germline ends. CDR3 loop: CASSLARLPYGYTF. The CDR3 nucleotides are TGTGCCAGCAGCTTGGCCAGGTTGCCCTATGGCTACACCTTC.

This clonotype was detected many times. The chain combines TRBV7-9 with TRBJ1-1; D remains ambiguous. In germline, CDR1 is SEHNR, CDR2 FQNEAQ (reference sequence). The CDR3 sequence is 12 residues long. V dropped 5 bases and J dropped 6 bases, with 10 bases sitting between them. CDR3 protein: CASSHEPSEAFF. In DNA, the CDR3 is TGTGCCAGCAGCCACGAGCCGTCTGAAGCTTTCTTT.

There are many counts of this clonotype. This rearrangement joins TRBV5-1 to TRBJ1-5, with D unresolved. There are 13 residues in the CDR3. Germline CDR1 and CDR2: SGHRS and YFSETQ. V gave up 0 bases and J gave up 5 bases, with 6 bases separating them. The CDR3 spells CASSLGDDQPQHF. The CDR3 bases are TGCGCCAGCAGCTTGGGAGACGATCAGCCCCAGCATTTT.